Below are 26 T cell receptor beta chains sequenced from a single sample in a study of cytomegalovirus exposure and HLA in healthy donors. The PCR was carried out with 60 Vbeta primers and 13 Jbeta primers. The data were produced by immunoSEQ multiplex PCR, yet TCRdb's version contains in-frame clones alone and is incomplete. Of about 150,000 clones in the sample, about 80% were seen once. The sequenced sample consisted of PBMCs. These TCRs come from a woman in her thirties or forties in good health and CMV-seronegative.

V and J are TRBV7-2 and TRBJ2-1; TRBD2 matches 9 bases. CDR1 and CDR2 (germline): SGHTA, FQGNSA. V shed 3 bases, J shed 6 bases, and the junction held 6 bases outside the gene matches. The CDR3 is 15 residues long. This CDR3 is CASSFRLADLNEQFF. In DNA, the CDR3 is TGTGCCAGCAGCTTTCGACTAGCGGACCTCAATGAGCAGTTCTTC.

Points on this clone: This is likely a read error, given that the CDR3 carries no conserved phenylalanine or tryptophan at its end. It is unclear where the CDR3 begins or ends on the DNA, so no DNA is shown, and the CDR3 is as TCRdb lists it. The CDR3 sequence: CASSYQAGALLS. The rearrangement uses TRBV6-6 and TRBJ1-1; the table's D call TRBD1 went unverified against the DNA. Including both end residues, the CDR3 is 12 amino acids long. The germline V gene has CDR1 MNHNY and CDR2 SVGAGI (reference sequence).

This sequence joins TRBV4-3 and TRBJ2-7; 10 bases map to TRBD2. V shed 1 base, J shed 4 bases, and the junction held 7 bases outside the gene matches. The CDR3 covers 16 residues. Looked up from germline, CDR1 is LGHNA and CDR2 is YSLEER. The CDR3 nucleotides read TGCGCCAGCAGCCAAGCCGGAGCGGGAGGGCCTTACGAGCAGTACTTC. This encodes CASSQAGAGGPYEQYF.

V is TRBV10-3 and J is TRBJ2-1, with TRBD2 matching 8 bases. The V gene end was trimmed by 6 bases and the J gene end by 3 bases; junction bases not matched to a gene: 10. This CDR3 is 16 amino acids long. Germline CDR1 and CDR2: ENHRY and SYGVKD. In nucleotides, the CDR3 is TGTGCCATCAGGAAAAATAGCGGGAACGACTACAATGAGCAGTTCTTC. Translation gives CAIRKNSGNDYNEQFF.

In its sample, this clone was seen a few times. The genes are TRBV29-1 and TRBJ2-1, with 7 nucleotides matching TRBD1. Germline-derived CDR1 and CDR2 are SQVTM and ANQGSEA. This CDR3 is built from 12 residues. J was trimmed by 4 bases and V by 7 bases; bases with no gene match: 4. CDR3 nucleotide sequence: TGCAGCGCAGACAGGGAATACAATGAGCAGTTCTTC. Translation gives CSADREYNEQFF.

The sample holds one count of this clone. The CDR3 loop reads CASSPRFPETQYF. CDR3 DNA sequence: TGTGCCAGCAGTCCCCGTTTTCCAGAGACCCAGTACTTC. This chain links TRBV27 with TRBJ2-5; D remains ambiguous. CDR1 is MNHEY, CDR2 SMNVEV, per germline (reference sequence). V was trimmed by 5 bases and J by 4 bases, leaving 11 bases between them. The CDR3 runs 13 residues.

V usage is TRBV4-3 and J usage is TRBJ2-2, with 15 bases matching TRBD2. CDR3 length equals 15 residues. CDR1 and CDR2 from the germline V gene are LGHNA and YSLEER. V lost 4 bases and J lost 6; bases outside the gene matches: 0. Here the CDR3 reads CASSRTSGGAGELFF. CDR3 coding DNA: TGCGCCAGCAGCCGGACTAGCGGGGGGGCCGGGGAGCTGTTTTTT.

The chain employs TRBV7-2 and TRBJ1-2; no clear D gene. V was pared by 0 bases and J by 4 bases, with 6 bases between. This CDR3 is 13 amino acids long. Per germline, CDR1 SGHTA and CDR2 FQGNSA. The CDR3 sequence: CASSLAGTYGYTF. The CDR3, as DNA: TGTGCCAGCAGCTTAGCTGGCACCTATGGCTACACCTTC.

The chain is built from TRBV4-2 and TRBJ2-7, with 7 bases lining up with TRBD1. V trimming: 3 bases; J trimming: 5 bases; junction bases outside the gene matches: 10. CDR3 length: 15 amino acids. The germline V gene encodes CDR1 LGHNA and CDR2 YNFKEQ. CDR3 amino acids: CASSHLDRDFDEQYF. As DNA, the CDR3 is TGTGCCAGCAGCCACCTAGACAGGGATTTTGACGAGCAGTACTTC.

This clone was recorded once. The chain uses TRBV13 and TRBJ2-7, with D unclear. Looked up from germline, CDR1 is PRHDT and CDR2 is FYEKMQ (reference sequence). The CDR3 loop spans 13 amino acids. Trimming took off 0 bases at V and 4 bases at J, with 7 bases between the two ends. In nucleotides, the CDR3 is TGTGCCAGCAGCTTAGGCCCCTTGTACGAGCAGTACTTC. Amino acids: CASSLGPLYEQYF.

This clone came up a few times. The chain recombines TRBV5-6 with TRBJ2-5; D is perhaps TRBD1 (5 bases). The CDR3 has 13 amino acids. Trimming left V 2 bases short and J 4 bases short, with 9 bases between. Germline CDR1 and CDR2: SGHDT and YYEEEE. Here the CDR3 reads CASSFQGLETQYF. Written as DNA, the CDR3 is TGTGCCAGCAGCTTTCAGGGATTAGAGACCCAGTACTTC.

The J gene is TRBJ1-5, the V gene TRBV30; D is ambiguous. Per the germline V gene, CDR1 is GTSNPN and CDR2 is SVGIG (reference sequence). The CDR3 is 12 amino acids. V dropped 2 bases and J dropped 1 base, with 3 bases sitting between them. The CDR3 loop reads CAWSQSNQPQHF. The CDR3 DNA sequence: TGTGCCTGGAGTCAGAGCAATCAGCCCCAGCATTTT.

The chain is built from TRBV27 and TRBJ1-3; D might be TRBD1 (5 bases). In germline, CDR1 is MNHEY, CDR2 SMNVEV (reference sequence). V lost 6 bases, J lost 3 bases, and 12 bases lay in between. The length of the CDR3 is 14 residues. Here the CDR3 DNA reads TGTGCCAGCAGCTCAGGGTCTAATGGAAACACCATATATTTT. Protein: CASSSGSNGNTIYF.

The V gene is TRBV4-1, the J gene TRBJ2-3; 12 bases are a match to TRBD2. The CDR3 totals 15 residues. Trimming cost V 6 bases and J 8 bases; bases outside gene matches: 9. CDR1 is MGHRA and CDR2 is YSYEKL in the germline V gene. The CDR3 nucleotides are TGCGCCAGCAGTTTCGGACTAGCGGGAAAAGGTACGCAGTATTTT. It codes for CASSFGLAGKGTQYF.

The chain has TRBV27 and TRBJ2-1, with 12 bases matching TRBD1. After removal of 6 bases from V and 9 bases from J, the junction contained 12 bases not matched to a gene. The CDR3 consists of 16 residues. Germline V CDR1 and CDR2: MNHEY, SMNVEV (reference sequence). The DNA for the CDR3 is TGTGCCAGCAGCCACCTACCGGGACAGGGGGCCGCTGAGCAGTTCTTC. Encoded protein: CASSHLPGQGAAEQFF.

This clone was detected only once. The CDR3 here is CASSWGGIGTRSYEQYF. The CDR3 coding sequence is TGCGCCAGCAGCTGGGGGGGAATAGGAACTCGTTCCTACGAGCAGTACTTC. The V and J genes are TRBV4-1 and TRBJ2-7; 7 bases line up with TRBD2. The V and J ends lost 5 bases and 1 base, in that order; junction bases with no gene match: 14. The CDR3 is made up of 17 amino acids. Germline V lookup: CDR1 MGHRA, CDR2 YSYEKL.

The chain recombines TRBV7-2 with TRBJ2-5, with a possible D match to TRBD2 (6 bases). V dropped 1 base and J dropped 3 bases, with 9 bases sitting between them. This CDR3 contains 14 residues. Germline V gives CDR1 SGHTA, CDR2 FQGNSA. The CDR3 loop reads CASSLVGGEETQYF. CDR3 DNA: TGTGCCAGCAGCTTAGTAGGAGGGGAAGAGACCCAGTACTTC.

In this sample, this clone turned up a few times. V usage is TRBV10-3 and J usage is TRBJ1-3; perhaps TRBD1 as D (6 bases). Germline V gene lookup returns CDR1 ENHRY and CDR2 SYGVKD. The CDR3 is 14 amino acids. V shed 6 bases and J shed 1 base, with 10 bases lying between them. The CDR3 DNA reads TGTGCCATCAGACAGGGCCTTTCTGGAAACACCATATATTTT. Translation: CAIRQGLSGNTIYF.

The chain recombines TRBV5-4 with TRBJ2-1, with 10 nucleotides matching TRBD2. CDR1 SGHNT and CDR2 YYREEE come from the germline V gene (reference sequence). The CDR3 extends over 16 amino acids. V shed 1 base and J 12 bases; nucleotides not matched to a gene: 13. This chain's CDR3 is CASSLPASGGPGGQFF. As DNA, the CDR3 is TGTGCCAGCAGCTTGCCCGCTAGCGGGGGCCCGGGTGGGCAGTTCTTC.

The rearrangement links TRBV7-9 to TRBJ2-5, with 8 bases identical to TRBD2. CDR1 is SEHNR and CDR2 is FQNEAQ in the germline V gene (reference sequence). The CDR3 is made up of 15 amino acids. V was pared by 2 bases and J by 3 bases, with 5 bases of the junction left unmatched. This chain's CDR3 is CASSLSRGGEETQYF. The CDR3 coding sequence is TGTGCCAGCAGCTTATCCCGGGGGGGCGAAGAGACCCAGTACTTC.

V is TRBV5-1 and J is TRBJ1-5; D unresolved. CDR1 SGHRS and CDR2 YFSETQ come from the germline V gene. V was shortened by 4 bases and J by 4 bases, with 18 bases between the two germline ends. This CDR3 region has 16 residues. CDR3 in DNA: TGCGCCAGCAGCCGCAAAAGAGCTCCTTTTAATCAGCCCCAGCATTTT. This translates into CASSRKRAPFNQPQHF.

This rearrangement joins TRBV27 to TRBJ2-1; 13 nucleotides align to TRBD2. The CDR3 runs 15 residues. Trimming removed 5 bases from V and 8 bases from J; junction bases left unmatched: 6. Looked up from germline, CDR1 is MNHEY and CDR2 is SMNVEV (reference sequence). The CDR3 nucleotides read TGTGCCAGCAGTCCCAGGACTAGCGGGAGACATGAGCAGTTCTTC. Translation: CASSPRTSGRHEQFF.

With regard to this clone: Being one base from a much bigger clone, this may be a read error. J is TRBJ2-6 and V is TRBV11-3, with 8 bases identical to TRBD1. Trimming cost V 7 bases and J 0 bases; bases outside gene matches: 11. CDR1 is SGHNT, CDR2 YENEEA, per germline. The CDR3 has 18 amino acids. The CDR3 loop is CASNQPGTGHSGANVLTF. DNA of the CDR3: TGTGCCAGCAATCAACCCGGGACAGGCCACTCTGGGGCCAACGTCCTGACTTTC.

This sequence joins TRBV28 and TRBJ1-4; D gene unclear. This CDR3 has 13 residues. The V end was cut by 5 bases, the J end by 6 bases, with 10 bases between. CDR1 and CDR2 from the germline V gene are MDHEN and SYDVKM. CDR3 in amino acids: CASSDGVDEKLFF. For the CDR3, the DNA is TGTGCCAGCAGTGACGGGGTGGATGAAAAACTGTTTTTT.

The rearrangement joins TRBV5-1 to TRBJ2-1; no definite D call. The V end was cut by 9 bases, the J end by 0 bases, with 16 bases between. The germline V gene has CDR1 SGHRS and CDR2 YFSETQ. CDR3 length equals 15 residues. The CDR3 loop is CATHVGSSSYNEQFF. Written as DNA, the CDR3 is TGCGCCACCCACGTCGGGTCGAGCTCCTACAATGAGCAGTTCTTC. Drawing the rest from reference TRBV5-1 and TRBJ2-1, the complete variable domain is KAGVTQTPRYLIKTRGQQVTLSCSPISGHRSVSWYQQTPGQGLQFLFEYFSETQRNKGNFPGRFSGRQFSNSRSEMNVSTLELGDSALYLCATHVGSSSYNEQFFGPGTRLTVL.

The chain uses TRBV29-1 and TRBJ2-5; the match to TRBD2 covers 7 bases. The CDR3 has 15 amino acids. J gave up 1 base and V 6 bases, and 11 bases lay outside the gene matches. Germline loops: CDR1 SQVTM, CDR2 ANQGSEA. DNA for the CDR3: TGCAGCGTCGTGAAGCGGGACGCCTTCCAAGAGACCCAGTACTTC. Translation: CSVVKRDAFQETQYF.